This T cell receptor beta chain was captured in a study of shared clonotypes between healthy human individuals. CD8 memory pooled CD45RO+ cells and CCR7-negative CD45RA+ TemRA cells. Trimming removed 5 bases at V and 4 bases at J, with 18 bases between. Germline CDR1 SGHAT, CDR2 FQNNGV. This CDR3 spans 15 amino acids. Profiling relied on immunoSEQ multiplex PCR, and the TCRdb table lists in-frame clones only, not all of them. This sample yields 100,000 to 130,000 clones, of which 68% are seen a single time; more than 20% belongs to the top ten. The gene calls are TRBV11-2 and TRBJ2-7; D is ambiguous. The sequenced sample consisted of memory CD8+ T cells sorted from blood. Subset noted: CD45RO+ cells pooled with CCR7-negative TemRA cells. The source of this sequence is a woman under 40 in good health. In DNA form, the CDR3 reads TGTGCCAGCAGCCCCGGTTTTTCCCGCCATTACGAGCAGTACTTC. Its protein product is CASSPGFSRHYEQYF.